This T cell receptor (beta chain) was documented in a study of a mutant IDH1 vaccine in newly diagnosed glioma (dated by TCRdb to the early 2020s). Turning to the overall study: Vaccination started 4-6 weeks after radiotherapy alone, or was given together with temozolomide cycles in the groups whose treatment included chemotherapy. The 30 to 40 treated patients were approximately 62% male and roughly 40% female, with a mean age of about 38 years. Prior to enrollment, patients had been given standard therapy consisting of radiotherapy alone, temozolomide alone, or radiochemotherapy with temozolomide, with the combination given to most patients. The week-35 safety follow-up took place at visit V12, and the week-47 end of study took place at visit V13. Six visits were used for peripheral blood collection: V03 (baseline), V05, V07, V10, V12 and V13. For exploratory analyses, about 25 treated patients had longitudinal TCRB deep sequencing done wherever samples were available. Study-level results and caveats: Changes in the top peripheral T cell clonotypes picked up by TCRB sequencing did not appear to be linked to pseudoprogression. Immune responses induced by the vaccine were seen in approximately 93% of patients across multiple MHC alleles. PBMC samples for TCRB deep sequencing were selected based on availability. The authors stated that sample limitations prevented analyses of patient blood samples from being reproduced.

The time point label of this sample denotes: week 35, safety follow-up. Every vaccine dose consisted of 300 ug of a 20-mer mutant IDH1 peptide in Montanide, administered subcutaneously together with topical imiquimod. Across visits V03 through V10, patients got a total of eight vaccinations, given in weeks 1, 3, 5, 7, 11, 15, 19 and 23. Newly diagnosed WHO grade 3 or 4 IDH1-mutant astrocytomas showing loss of nuclear ATRX were present in the donors. The samples were drawn from NOA16, a multicentre, single-arm, open-label phase I trial in Germany that tested a mutant IDH1 peptide vaccine in humans for the first time. Genomic DNA for TCRB sequencing was extracted from EDTA blood using the DNeasy Blood and Tissue Kit. Receptor amplification or capture employed the immunoSEQ multiplex PCR assay. Rearranged TCR beta chain sequences were amplified using the hsTCRB Kit according to the manufacturer's protocol. Sequencing of TCRB libraries was carried out on an Illumina MiSeq. In the original analysis: The kit vendor's proprietary platform handled demultiplexing, trimming and gene mapping. In TCRdb, the immuneACCESS table is reduced to in-frame sequences with V and J assigned. These tables do not hold every clone; where another copy was compared, an unresolved V gene accounts for under half, and the others remain unexplained. Clone size and V and J calls were adopted from that table, with D and trimming inferred from the DNA. The sample data list approximately 41,000 clones, and 80% to 90% of these were observed just once. The biggest ten clones account for approximately 1.5% of the sample.

This clone was seen only a few times. The antigen it binds to is not known. There are no base qualities to consult, and no much larger clone falls within one base. V was cut back by 4 bases and J by 0 bases, leaving a gap of 19 bases between them. From its cysteine to its phenylalanine, the CDR3 spans 18 amino acids. Kept here is only the CDR3 DNA, which spans 54 bases and is read in frame from base 1. As encoded in the germline V gene, CDR1 is SNHLY while CDR2 is FYNNEI. The rearranged segments are TRBV2 and TRBJ1-3; too little of a D gene remains to name it. This TCR was recovered from a man in his forties with glioma. Sequenced material: PBMCs, taken from a glioma patient whose treatment included an IDH1 peptide vaccine. The CDR3 protein sequence reads: CASSALWPGVSSGNTIYF. The DNA is TGTGCCAGCAGTGCCCTTTGGCCAGGCGTCAGCTCTGGAAACACCATATATTTT.